This passage covers 3 T cell receptor beta chains from one sample sequenced in a study of shared clonotypes between healthy human individuals. Repertoires were generated with immunoSEQ multiplex PCR, while TCRdb's copy carries only in-frame clones and drops some. The sample includes roughly 720,000 clones, roughly 88% of them seen just once. Sequencing was done on a sample of memory CD8+ T cells from PBMCs. As to subset: CD45RO+ cells pooled with CCR7-negative TemRA cells. The receptors here all came from a man aged 18 to 30 in good health. Some clones in this sample may be carry-over from other donors' samples.

The chain combines TRBV30 with TRBJ1-2, with 7 positions matching TRBD1. The CDR3 sequence is 14 residues long. Germline CDR1 GTSNPN, CDR2 SVGIG (reference sequence). The V gene end was trimmed by 2 bases and the J gene end by 8 bases; junction bases not matched to a gene: 11. CDR3 in amino acids: CAWSRTGQVRGYTF. The CDR3, as DNA: TGTGCCTGGAGTCGGACTGGACAGGTCCGGGGCTACACCTTC.

The rearrangement links TRBV10-3 to TRBJ2-1; 9 nucleotides match TRBD1. CDR1 and CDR2 (germline): ENHRY, SYGVKD. The V segment lost 10 bases and the J segment 4 bases; nucleotides outside the gene matches: 8. The CDR3 has 14 residues. The CDR3 loop reads CATSGDRDYNEQFF. The CDR3 bases are TGTGCCACCTCTGGGGACAGGGATTACAATGAGCAGTTCTTC.

This clone was observed a handful of times. This rearrangement joins TRBV28 to TRBJ2-5; possible D gene TRBD2, 5 bases. Looked up from germline, CDR1 is MDHEN and CDR2 is SYDVKM. The V end was cut by 2 bases, the J end by 5 bases, with 12 bases between. The CDR3 runs to 14 residues. CDR3 protein: CASSLGEGEETQYF. In DNA form, the CDR3 reads TGTGCCAGCAGTTTAGGAGAGGGCGAGGAGACCCAGTACTTC.